This TCR beta chain was captured by sequencing in a study of T-cell memory formation after mild COVID-19. This clonotype came up a few times. The antigen remains undetermined. Relative to the germline gene, one junction end is altered; a read error may explain this. The CDR3 consists of 15 residues. From germline, CDR1 is DFQATT and CDR2 SNEGSKA (reference sequence). Study results and caveats: Contracting CD4+ clones lay largely in CM and EM, with CD8+ ones residing in EMRA.

5'RACE primed from the constant segment yielded TCR alpha and TCR beta cDNA libraries bearing sample barcodes and UMIs. TCRdb ran MiXCR on the 5' RACE reads and lists one entry per CDR3 protein. The table records about 210,000 distinct CDR3 sequences, 8% to 11% of them present only once. The chain couples TRBV20-1 to TRBJ2-3, with 10 nucleotides matching TRBD2. The receptor was derived from a man between 18 and 35 years old who had mild COVID-19 (a few samples of this study predate the infection). Cell type and time point are not known. Sequencing was performed on PBMCs or a T cell subset sorted from them (not recorded which). The CDR3 protein is CIAADSGGAGDTQYF. The CDR3 DNA follows: TGCATTGCTGCAGACAGCGGGGGGGCGGGAGATACGCAGTATTTT.